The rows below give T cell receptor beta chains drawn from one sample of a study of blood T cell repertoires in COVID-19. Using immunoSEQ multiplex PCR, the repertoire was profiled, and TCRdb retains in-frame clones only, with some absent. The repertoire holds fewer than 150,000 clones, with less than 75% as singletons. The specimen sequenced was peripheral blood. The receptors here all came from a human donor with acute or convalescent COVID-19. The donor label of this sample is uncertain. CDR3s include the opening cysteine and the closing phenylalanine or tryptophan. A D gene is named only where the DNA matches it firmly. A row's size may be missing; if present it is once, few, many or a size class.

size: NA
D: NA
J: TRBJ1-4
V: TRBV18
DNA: TGTGCCAGCTCACCGGACAGAGTTAATGAAAAACTGTTTTTT
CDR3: CASSPDRVNEKLFF

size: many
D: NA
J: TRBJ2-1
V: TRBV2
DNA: TGTGCCAGCGGTCTGACTTCGGTGGATGAGCAGTTCTTC
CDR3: CASGLTSVDEQFF

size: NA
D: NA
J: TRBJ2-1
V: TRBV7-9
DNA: TGTGCCAGCAGCTCTTTATCGGGGTACAATGAGCAGTTCTTC
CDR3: CASSSLSGYNEQFF

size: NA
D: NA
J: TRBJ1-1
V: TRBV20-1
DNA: TGCAGTGCCCCGCTAAACACTGAAGCTTTCTTT
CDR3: CSAPLNTEAFF

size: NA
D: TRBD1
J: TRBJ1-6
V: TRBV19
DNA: TGTGCCAGTAGTAGGACAGGGGGAGACAATTCACCCCTCCACTTT
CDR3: CASSRTGGDNSPLHF

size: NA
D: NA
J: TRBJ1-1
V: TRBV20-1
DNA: TGCAGTGCTAGTCGAGGGCCGGACACTGAAGCTTTCTTT
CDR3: CSASRGPDTEAFF

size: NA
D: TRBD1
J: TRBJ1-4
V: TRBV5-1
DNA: TGCGCCAGCAGCCTAAGGGACAGTTTAAATGAAAAACTGTTTTTT
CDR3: CASSLRDSLNEKLFF

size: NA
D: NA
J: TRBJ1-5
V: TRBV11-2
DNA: TGTGCCAGCAGCCCGCAGGGCAATCAGCCCCAGCATTTT
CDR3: CASSPQGNQPQHF

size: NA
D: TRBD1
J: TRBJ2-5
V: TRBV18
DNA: TGTGCCAGCTCACCTTTGAACAGGGGCCAAGAGACCCAGTACTTC
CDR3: CASSPLNRGQETQYF

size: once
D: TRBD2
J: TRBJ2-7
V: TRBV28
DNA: TGTGCCAGCAGACGACTAGCGGGGGGAGCCTACGAGCAGTACTTC
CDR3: CASRRLAGGAYEQYF

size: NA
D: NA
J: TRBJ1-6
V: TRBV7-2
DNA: TGTGCCAGCAGCGCAGGGGACCCCTATAATTCACCCCTCCACTTT
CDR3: CASSAGDPYNSPLHF

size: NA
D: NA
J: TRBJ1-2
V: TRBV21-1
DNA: TGTGCCAGCAGCAAATTGATCGCAGGAACTAACTATGGCTACACCTTC
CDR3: CASSKLIAGTNYGYTF

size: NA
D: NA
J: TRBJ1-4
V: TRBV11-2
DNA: TGTGCCAGCAGTTTACAGGGTGAAAAACTGTTTTTT
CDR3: CASSLQGEKLFF

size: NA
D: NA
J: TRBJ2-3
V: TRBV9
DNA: TGTGCCAGCAGCATCCCCGGGACACTTGTCACAGATACGCAGTATTTT
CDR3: CASSIPGTLVTDTQYF

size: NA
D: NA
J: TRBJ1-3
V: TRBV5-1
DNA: TGCGCCAGCAGCCCTTCCCTTAGAAACACCATATATTTT
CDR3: CASSPSLRNTIYF

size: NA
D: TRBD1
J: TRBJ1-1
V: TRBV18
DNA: TGTGCCAGCTCACCAAGGGGACAGGGGACCGAAGCTTTCTTT
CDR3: CASSPRGQGTEAFF

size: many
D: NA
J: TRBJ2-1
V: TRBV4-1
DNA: TGCGCCAGCAGCCGTTTCCGCAATGAGCAGTTCTTC
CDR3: CASSRFRNEQFF

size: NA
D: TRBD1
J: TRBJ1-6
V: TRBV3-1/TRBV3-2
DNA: TGTGCCAGCAGCCTCAACAGGGGTTCACCCCTCCACTTT
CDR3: CASSLNRGSPLHF

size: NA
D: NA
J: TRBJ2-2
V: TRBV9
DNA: TGTGCCAGCAGCGTAGACAGTTACACCGGGGAGCTGTTTTTT
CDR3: CASSVDSYTGELFF

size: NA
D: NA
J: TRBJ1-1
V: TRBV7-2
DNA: TGTGCCAGCAGCTTAGCGGTCAGGGAAGCTTTCTTT
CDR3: CASSLAVREAFF

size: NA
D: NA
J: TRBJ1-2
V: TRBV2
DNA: TGTGCCAACCTACAGGGAGACTATGGCTACACCTTC
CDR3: CANLQGDYGYTF

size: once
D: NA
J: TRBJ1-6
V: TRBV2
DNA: TGTGCCAGCAGTGAATTGGAGAGGAGGTCCTCACCCCTCCACTTT
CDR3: CASSELERRSSPLHF

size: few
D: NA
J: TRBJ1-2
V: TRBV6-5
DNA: TGTGCCAGCACTACAGGGTGGGACTATGGCTACACCTTC
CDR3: CASTTGWDYGYTF

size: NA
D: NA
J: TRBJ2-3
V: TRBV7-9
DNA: TGTGCCAGCAGCTTAGATCGGGATACGCAGTATTTT
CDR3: CASSLDRDTQYF

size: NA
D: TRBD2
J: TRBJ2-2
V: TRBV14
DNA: TGTGCCAGCAGCCAAGCCCCTCTTAGCGGGGGGGCCATAGGGACCGGGGAGCTGTTTTTT
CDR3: CASSQAPLSGGAIGTGELFF

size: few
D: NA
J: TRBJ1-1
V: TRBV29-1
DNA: TGCAGCGTATTCCAGGGAAACACTGAAGCTTTCTTT
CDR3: CSVFQGNTEAFF

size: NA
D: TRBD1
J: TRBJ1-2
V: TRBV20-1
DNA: TGCAGTGCTAGTAACGACAGGGGGAAGAGAAATGGCTACACCTTC
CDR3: CSASNDRGKRNGYTF

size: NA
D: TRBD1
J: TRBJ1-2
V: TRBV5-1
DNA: TGCGCCAGCAGCTTGGCCCGGGACAGGAAAACTAACTATGGCTACACCTTC
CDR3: CASSLARDRKTNYGYTF

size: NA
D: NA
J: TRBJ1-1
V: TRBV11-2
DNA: TGTGCCAGCAGCTTAAAAAGGAGAACTGAAGCTTTCTTT
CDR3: CASSLKRRTEAFF

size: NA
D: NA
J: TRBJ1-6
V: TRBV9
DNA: TGTGCCAGCAGCGAGGCGGAAAGCTCCTATAATTCACCCCTCCACTTT
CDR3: CASSEAESSYNSPLHF

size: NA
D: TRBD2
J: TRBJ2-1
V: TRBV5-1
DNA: TGCGCCAGCAGCGTCCCCAGCGTGCGCGGGGGGGCCCCTCGGGAGCAGTTCTTC
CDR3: CASSVPSVRGGAPREQFF

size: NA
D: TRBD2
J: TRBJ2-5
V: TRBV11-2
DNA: TGTGCCAGCAGCTCTAGGGCGTTGGGAGGGCTAGCGGAAGAGACCCAGTACTTC
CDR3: CASSSRALGGLAEETQYF

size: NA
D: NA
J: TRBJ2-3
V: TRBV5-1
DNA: TGCGCCAGCAGCTTGTACAGTGCAGATACGCAGTATTTT
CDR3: CASSLYSADTQYF

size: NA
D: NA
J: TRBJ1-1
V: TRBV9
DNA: TGTGCCAGCAGCGTAGGGGCCAGGGAGGACACTGAAGCTTTCTTT
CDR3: CASSVGAREDTEAFF

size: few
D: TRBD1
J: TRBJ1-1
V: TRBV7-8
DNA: TGTGCCAGCAGCCGACAGGGAAACACTGAAGCTTTCTTT
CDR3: CASSRQGNTEAFF

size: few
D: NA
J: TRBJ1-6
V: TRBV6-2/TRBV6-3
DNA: TGTGCCAGCAGTTACTCGAACCTGGCGGGACCCCTCCACTTT
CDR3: CASSYSNLAGPLHF

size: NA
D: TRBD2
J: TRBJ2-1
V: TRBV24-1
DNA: TGTGCCACCAGTGTTGGTCCCAGGCGGGGGGCGATTGGGCGTTACAATGAGCAGTTCTTC
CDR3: CATSVGPRRGAIGRYNEQFF

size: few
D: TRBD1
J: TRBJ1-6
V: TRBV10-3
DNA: TGTGCCATCAGTGGGGGGGACAGAATTACTTATAATTCACCCCTCCACTTT
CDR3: CAISGGDRITYNSPLHF

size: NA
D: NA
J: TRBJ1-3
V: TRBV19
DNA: TGTGCCAGTAGTTTCCAGACAGCCATGGCCCACACCATATATTTT
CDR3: CASSFQTAMAHTIYF

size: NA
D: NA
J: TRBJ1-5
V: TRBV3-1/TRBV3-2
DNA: TGTGCCAGCAGCCAAGATAAGCAGGGGCGGAACAATCAGCCCCAGCATTTT
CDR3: CASSQDKQGRNNQPQHF

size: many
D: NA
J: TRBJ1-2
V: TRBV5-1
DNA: TGCGCCAGCAGCTTGAGGGGTGTGGACTATGGCTACACCTTC
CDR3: CASSLRGVDYGYTF

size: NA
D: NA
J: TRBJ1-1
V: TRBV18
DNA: TGTGCCAGCTCACCAAAACAGGGACCGAACACTGAAGCTTTCTTT
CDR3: CASSPKQGPNTEAFF

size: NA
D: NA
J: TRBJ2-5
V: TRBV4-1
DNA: TGCGCCAGCAGCCAAGATCCTGACAGCCTCCAAGAGACCCAGTACTTC
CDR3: CASSQDPDSLQETQYF

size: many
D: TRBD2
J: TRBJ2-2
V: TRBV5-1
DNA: TGCGCCAGCAGCTTTGGACTAGCGGGGTCCGGCGGGGAGCTGTTTTTT
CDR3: CASSFGLAGSGGELFF

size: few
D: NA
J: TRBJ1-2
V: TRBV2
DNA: TGTGCCAGCAGTCGCGGTGGGACAAGTTCATATGGCTACACCTTC
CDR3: CASSRGGTSSYGYTF

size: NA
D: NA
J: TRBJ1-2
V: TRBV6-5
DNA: TGTGCCAGCAGTTTCCGCGGCTATGGCTACACCTTC
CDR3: CASSFRGYGYTF

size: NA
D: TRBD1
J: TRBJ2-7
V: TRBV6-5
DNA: TGTGCCAGCAAACTGGGACAGACCTACGAGCAGTACTTC
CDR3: CASKLGQTYEQYF

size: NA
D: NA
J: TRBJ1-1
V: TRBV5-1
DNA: TGCGCCAGCAGCTTGTTTCCTCCGAACACTGAAGCTTTCTTT
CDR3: CASSLFPPNTEAFF

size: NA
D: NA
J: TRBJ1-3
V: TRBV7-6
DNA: TGTGCCAGCAGCTTAGACCAGGGAAACACCATATATTTT
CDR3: CASSLDQGNTIYF

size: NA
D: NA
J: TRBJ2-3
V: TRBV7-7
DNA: TGTGCTAGCAGCCGGGGATCCCCGGGCACAGATACGCAGTATTTT
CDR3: CASSRGSPGTDTQYF

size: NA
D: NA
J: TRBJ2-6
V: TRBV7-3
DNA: TGTGCCAGCAGCCTACTAGCCCACTCTGGGGCCAACGTCCTGACTTTC
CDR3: CASSLLAHSGANVLTF